The clone carrying this TCR beta chain was counted a few times. What it binds is not known. The data stem from a study of T cells after yellow fever vaccination. Study-level background: Those fractions that held only low numbers of cells were prepared using the SMART-Seq v4 Ultra Low Input RNA kit. Findings and caveats of the study: The booster response re-showed most primary clones: approximately 97% CD4, approximately 85% CD8. Contaminating bulk clonotypes could be abundant in FACS-sorted repertoires.

Template-switching 5'RACE yielded the TCR cDNA; a universal primer site and UMIs were added in the process. TCRdb itself ran the 5' RACE reads through MiXCR, one entry per CDR3 protein. The table lists about 220,000 distinct CDR3 sequences, roughly 6.3% of them singletons, with around 1.1% in the top ten. Germline values: CDR1 SEHNR, CDR2 FQNEAQ (reference sequence). The CDR3 has 14 residues. V lost 1 base and J lost 5, with 12 bases in between. The genes are TRBV7-9 and TRBJ2-7; weak D call: TRBD1 (6 bases). Sequences were derived from CD4+ T cells sorted from PBMCs, sampled on the day of the yellow fever booster vaccination. The receptor was derived from a young man who received the YFV17D yellow fever vaccine. The CDR3 DNA sequence: TGTGCCAGCAGCTTAGTGCAGGACAGCGACGAGCAGTACTTC. Residues: CASSLVQDSDEQYF.